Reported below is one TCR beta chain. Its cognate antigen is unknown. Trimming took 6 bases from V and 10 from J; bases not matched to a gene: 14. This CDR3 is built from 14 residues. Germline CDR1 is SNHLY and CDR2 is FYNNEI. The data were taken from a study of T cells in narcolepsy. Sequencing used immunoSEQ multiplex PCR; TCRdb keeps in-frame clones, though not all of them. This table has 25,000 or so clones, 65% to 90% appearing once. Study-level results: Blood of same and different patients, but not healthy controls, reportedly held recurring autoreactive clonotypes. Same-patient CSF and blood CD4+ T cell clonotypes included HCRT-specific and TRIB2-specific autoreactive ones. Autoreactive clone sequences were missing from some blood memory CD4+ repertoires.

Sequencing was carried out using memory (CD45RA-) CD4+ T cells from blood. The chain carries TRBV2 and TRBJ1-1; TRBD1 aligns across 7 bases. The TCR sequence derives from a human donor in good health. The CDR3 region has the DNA TGTGCCAGCAGCCCAACATCCGGACAGGTTTTAGCTTTCTTT. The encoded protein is CASSPTSGQVLAFF.